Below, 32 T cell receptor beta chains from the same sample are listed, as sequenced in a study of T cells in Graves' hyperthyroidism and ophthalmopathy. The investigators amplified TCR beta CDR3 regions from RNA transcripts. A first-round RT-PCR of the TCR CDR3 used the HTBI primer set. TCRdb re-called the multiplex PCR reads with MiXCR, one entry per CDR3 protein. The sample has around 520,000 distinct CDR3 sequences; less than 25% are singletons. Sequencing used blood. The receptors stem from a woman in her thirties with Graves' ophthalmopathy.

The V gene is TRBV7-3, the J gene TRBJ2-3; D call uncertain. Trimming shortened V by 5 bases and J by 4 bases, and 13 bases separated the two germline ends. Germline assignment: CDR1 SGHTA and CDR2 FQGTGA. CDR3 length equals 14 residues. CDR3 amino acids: CASSRPEVADTQYF. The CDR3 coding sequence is TGTGCCAGCAGCCGCCCTGAGGTGGCAGATACGCAGTATTTT. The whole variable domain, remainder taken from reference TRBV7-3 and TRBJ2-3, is GAGVSQTPSNKVTEKGKYVELRCDPISGHTALYWYRQSLGQGPEFLIYFQGTGAADDSGLPNDRFFAVRPEGSVSTLKIQRTERGDSAVYLCASSRPEVADTQYFGPGTRLTVL.

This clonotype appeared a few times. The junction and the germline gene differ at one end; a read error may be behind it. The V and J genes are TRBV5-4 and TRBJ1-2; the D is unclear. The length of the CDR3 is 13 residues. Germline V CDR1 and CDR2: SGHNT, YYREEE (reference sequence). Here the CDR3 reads CSSSAVLYYGYTF. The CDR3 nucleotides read TGTTCCAGCAGCGCTGTTCTCTACTATGGCTACACCTTC.

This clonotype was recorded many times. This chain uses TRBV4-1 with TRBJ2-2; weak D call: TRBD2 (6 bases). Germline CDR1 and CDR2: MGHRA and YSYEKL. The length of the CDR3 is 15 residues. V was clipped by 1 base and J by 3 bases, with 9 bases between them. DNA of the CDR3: TGCGCCAGCAGCCAAGTAGGGACTTACACCGGGGAGCTGTTTTTT. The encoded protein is CASSQVGTYTGELFF.

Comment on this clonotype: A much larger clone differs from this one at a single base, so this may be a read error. The CDR3: CAISESPGLGDTGELFF. DNA for the CDR3: TGTGCCATCAGCGAGTCCCCGGGACTAGGGGACACCGGGGAGCTGTTTTTT. The rearrangement uses TRBV9 and TRBJ2-2, with 8 nucleotides matching TRBD2. This CDR3 has 17 amino acids. Germline lookup yields CDR1 SGDLS and CDR2 YYNGEE.

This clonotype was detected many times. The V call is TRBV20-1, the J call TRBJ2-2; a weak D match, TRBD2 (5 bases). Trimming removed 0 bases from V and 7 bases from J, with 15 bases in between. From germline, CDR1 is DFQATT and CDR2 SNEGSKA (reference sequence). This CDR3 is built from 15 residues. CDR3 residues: CSARDREGLVGELFF. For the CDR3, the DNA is TGCAGTGCTAGAGATCGGGAAGGCTTAGTCGGGGAGCTGTTTTTT.

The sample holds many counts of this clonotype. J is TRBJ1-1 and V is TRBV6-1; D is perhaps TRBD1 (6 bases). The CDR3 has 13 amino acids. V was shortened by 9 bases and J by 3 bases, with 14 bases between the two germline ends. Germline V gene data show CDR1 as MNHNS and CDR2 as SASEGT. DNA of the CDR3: TGTGCCAGTCGACAGGCGCGGGACACTGAAGCTTTCTTT. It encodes CASRQARDTEAFF.

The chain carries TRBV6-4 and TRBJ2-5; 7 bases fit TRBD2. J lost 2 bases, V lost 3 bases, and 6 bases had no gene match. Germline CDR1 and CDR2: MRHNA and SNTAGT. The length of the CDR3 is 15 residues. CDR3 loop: CASSEEASGQETQYF. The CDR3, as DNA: TGTGCCAGCAGTGAAGAGGCTAGCGGACAAGAGACCCAGTACTTC.

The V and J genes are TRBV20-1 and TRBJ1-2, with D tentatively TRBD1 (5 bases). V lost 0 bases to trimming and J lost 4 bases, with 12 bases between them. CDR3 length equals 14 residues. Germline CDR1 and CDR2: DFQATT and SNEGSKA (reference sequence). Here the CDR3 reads CSARDRGGIYGYTF. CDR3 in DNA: TGCAGTGCTAGAGATCGTGGGGGGATCTATGGCTACACCTTC.

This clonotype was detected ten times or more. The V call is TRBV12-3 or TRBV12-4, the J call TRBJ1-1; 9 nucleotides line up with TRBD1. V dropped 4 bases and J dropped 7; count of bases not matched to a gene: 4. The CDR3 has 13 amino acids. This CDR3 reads CASSSMDRGEAFF. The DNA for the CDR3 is TGTGCCAGCAGTTCCATGGACAGGGGTGAAGCTTTCTTT.

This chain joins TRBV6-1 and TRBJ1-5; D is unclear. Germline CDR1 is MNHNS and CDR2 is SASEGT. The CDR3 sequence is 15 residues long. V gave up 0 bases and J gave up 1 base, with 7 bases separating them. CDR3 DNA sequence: TGTGCCAGCAGTGAAGCGACGAGCAGCAATCAGCCCCAGCATTTT. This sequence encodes CASSEATSSNQPQHF.

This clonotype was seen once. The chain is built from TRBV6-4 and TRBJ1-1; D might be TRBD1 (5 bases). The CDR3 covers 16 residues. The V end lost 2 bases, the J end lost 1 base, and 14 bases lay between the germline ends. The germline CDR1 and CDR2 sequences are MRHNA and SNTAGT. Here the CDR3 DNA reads TGTGCCAGCAGTGACAGGCGGAGGGGCTCGAACACTGAAGCTTTCTTT. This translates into CASSDRRRGSNTEAFF.

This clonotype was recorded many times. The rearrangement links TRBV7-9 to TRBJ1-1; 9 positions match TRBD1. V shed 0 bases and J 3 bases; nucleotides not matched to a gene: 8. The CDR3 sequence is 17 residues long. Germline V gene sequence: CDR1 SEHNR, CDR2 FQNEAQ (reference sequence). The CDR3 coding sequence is TGTGCCAGCAGCTTAGCGCGGGGACAGGGAGGGTACACTGAAGCTTTCTTT. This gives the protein CASSLARGQGGYTEAFF.

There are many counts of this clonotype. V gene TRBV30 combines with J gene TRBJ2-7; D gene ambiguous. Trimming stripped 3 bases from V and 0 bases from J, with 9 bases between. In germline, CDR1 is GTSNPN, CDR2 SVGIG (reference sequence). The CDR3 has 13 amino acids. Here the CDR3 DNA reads TGTGCCTGGAGGGGTCAGAACTCCTACGAGCAGTACTTC. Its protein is CAWRGQNSYEQYF.

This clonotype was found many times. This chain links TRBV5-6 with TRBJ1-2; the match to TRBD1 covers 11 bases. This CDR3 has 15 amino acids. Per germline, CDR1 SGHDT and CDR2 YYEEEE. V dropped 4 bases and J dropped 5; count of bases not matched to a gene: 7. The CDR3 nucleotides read TGTGCCAGCAGCGTAAGAGGGACAGGGGGTTATGGCTACACCTTC. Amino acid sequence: CASSVRGTGGYGYTF.

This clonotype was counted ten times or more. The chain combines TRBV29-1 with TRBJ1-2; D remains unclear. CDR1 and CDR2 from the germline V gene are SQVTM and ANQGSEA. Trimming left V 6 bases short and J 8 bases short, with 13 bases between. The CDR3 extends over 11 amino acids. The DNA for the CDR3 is TGCAGCGTCGCAGGATACGGAGGCTACACCTTC. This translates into CSVAGYGGYTF.

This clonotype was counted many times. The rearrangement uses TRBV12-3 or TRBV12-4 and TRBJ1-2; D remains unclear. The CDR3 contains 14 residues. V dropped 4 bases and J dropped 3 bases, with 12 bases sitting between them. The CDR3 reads CASSSFIGDYGYTF. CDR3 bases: TGTGCCAGCAGTTCCTTCATCGGGGACTATGGCTACACCTTC.

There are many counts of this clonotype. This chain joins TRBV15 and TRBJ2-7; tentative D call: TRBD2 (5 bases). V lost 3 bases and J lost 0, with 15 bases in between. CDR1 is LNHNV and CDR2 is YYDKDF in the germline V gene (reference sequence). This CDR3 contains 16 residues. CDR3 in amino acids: CATSSRGFSDSYEQYF. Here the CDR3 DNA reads TGTGCCACCAGCAGTAGAGGGTTTTCTGACTCCTACGAGCAGTACTTC.

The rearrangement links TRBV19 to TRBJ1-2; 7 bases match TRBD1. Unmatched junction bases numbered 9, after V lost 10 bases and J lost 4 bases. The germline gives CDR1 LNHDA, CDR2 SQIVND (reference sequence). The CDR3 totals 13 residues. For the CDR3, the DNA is TGTGCCATCGCGACAGGGCTGGGCTATGGCTACACCTTC. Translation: CAIATGLGYGYTF. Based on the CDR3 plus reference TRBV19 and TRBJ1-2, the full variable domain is DGGITQSPKYLFRKEGQNVTLSCEQNLNHDAMYWYRQDPGQGLRLIYYSQIVNDFQKGDIAEGYSVSREKKESFPLTVTSAQKNPTAFYLCAIATGLGYGYTFGSGTRLTVV.

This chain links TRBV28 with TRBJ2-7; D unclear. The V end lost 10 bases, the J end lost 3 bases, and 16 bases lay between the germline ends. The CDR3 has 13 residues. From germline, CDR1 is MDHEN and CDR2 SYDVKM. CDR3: CATRRPGVYEQYF. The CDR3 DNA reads TGTGCCACCAGACGGCCCGGAGTCTACGAGCAGTACTTC.

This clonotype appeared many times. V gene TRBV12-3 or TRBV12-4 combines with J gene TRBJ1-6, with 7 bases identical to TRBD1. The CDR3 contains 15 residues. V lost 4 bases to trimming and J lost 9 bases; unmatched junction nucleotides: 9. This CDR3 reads CASSYLTGSPSPLHF. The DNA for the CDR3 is TGTGCCAGCAGTTACCTGACAGGGAGTCCTTCACCCCTCCACTTT.

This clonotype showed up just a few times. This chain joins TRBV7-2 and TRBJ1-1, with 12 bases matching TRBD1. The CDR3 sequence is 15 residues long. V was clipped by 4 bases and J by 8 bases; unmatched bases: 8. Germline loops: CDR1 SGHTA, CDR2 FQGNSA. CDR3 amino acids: CASSSPGQGAFEAFF. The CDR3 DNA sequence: TGTGCCAGCAGCTCACCGGGACAGGGGGCTTTCGAAGCTTTCTTT.

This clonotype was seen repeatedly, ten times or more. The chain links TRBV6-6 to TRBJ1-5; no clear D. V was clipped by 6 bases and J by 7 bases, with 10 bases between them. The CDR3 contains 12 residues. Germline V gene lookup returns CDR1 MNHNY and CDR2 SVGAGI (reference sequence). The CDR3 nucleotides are TGTGCCAGCAGCTACACCGGGCAGCCCCAGCATTTT. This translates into CASSYTGQPQHF.

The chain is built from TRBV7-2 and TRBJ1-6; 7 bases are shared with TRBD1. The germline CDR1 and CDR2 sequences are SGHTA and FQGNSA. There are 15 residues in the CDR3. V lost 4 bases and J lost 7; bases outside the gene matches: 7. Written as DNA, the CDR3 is TGTGCCAGCAGCTCTCACGGACAGGCGAATTCACCCCTCCACTTT. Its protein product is CASSSHGQANSPLHF. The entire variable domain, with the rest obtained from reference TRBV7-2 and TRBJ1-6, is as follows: GAGVSQSPSNKVTEKGKDVELRCDPISGHTALYWYRQSLGQGLEFLIYFQGNSAPDKSGLPSDRFSAERTGGSVSTLTIQRTQQEDSAVYLCASSSHGQANSPLHFGNGTRLTVT.

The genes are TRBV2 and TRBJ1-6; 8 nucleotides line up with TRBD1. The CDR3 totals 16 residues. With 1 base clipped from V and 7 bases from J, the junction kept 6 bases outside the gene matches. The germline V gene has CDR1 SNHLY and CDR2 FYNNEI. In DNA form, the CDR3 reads TGTGCCAGCAGTGAAGAATGGACAGGGAACAATTCACCCCTCCACTTT. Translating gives CASSEEWTGNNSPLHF.

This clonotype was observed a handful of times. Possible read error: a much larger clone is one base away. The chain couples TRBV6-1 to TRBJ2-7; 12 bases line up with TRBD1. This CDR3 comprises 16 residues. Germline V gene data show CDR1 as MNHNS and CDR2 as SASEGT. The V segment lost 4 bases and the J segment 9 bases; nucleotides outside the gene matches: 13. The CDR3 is CASSAGQGAGIDGQYF. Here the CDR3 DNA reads TGTGCCAGCAGTGCGGGACAGGGGGCAGGTATCGACGGGCAGTACTTC.

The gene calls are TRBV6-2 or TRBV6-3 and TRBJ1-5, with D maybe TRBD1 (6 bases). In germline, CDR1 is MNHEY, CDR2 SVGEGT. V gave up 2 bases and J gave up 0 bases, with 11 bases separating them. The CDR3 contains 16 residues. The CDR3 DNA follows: TGTGCCAGCAGTTACCCCAGGGGACTTAGCAATCAGCCCCAGCATTTT. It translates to CASSYPRGLSNQPQHF.

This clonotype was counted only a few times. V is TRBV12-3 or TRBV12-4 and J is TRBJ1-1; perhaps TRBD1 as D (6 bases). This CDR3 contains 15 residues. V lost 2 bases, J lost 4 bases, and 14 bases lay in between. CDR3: CASSLSWGASTEAFF. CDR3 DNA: TGTGCCAGCAGTTTAAGCTGGGGGGCGAGCACTGAAGCTTTCTTT.

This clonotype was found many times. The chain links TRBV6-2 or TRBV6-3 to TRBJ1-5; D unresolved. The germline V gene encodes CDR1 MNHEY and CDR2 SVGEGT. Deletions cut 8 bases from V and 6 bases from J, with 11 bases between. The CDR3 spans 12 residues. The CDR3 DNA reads TGTGCCAGCGGAAGAGAGGGTCAGCCCCAGCATTTT. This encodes CASGREGQPQHF.

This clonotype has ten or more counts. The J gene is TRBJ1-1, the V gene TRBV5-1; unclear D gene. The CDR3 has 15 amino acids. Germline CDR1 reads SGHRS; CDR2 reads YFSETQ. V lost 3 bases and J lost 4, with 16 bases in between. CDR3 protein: CASSSGTLVGTEAFF. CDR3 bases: TGCGCCAGCAGCTCGGGAACTTTAGTCGGCACTGAAGCTTTCTTT.

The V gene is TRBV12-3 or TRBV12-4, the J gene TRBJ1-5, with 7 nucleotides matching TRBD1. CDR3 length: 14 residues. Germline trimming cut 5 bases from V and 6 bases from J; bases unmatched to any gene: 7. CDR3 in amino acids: CASSPETGFQPQHF. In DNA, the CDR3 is TGTGCCAGCAGTCCCGAGACAGGGTTTCAGCCCCAGCATTTT.

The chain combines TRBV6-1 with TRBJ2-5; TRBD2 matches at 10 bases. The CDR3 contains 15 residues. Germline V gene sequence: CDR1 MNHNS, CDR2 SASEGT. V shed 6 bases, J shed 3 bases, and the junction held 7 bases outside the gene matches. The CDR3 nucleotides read TGTGCCAGCAGGGCTAGCGGGGGCACCGAAGAGACCCAGTACTTC. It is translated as CASRASGGTEETQYF.

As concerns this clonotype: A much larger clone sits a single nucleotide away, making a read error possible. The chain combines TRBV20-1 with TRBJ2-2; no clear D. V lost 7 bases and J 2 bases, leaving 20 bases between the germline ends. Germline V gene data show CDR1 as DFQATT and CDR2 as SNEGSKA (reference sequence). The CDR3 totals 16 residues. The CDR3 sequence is CSVRAPSRGNTGELFF. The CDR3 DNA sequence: TGCAGTGTTAGGGCTCCCAGTCGCGGAAACACCGGGGAGCTGTTTTTT.